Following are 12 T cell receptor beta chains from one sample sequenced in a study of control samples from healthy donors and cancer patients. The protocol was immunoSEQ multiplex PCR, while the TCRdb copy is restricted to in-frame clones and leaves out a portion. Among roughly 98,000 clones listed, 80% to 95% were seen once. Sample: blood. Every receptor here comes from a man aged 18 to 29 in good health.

CDR3 sequence: CASIQEGGPSLNEQFF. The CDR3 DNA reads TGTGCCAGTATTCAGGAAGGCGGCCCGTCGTTAAATGAGCAGTTCTTC. The chain couples TRBV19 to TRBJ2-1; D is ambiguous. Germline V lookup: CDR1 LNHDA, CDR2 SQIVND (reference sequence). V gave up 7 bases and J gave up 7 bases, with 23 bases separating them. This CDR3 is built from 16 residues.

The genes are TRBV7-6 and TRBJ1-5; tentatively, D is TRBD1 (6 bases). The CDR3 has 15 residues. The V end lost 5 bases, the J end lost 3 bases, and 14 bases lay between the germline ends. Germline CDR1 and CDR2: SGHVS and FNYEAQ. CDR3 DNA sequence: TGTGCCAGCAGCCAAAAGGGGGATTCCAATCAGCCCCAGCATTTT. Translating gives CASSQKGDSNQPQHF.

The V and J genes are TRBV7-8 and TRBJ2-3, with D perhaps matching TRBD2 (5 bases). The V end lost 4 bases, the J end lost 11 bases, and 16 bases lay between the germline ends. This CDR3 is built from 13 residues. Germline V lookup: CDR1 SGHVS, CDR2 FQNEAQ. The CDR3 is CASSSLGESLQYF. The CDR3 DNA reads TGTGCCAGCAGCTCCCTTGGGGAGAGCTTGCAGTATTTT.

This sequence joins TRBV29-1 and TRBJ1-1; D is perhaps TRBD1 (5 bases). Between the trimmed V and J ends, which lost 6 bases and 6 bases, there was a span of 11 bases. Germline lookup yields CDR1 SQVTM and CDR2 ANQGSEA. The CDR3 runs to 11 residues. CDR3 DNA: TGCAGCGTCTCCAAGGGGTCTGAAGCTTTCTTT. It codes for CSVSKGSEAFF.

This CDR3 is CASSPPQAGGPGEQYF. The DNA of the CDR3 is TGTGCCAGCAGCCCTCCCCAAGCGGGGGGGCCTGGAGAGCAGTACTTC. The chain employs TRBV7-9 and TRBJ2-7, with 10 bases lining up with TRBD2. V was clipped by 5 bases and J by 7 bases; unmatched bases: 14. Germline CDR1 reads SEHNR; CDR2 reads FQNEAQ (reference sequence). The CDR3 spans 16 residues.

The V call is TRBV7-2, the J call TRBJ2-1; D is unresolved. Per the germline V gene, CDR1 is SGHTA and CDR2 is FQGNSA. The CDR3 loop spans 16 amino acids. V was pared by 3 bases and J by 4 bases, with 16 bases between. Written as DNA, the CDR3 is TGTGCCAGCAGCTTGAGGTTCTCTCTGGGTTACAATGAGCAGTTCTTC. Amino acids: CASSLRFSLGYNEQFF.

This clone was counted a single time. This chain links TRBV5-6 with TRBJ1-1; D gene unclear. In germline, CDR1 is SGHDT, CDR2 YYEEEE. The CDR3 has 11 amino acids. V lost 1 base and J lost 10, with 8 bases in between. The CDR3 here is CASSLMGGAFF. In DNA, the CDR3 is TGTGCCAGCAGCTTGATGGGCGGAGCTTTCTTT.

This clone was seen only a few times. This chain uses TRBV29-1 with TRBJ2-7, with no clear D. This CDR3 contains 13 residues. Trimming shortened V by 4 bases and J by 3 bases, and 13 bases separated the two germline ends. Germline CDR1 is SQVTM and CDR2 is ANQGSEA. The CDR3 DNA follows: TGCAGCGTTGTAAGGCCAGAGGACTACGAGCAGTACTTC. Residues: CSVVRPEDYEQYF.

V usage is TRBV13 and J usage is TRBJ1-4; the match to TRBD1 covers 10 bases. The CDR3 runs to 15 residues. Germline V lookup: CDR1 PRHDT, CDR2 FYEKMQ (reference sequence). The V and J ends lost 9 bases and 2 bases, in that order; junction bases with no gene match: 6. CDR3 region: CASGDRGSTNEKLFF. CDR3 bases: TGTGCCAGTGGGGACAGGGGTTCTACTAATGAAAAACTGTTTTTT.

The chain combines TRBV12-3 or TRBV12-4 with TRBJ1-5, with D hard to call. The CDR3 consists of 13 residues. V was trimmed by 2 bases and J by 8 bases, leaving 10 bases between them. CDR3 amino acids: CASSLSLLEPQHF. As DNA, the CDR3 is TGTGCCAGCAGTTTATCCCTGTTGGAGCCCCAGCATTTT.

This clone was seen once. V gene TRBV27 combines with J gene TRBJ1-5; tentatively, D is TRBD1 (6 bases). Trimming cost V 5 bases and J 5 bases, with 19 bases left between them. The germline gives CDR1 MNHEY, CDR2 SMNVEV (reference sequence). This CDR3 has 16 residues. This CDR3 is CASSIRFGAGDQPQHF. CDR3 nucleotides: TGTGCCAGCAGTATCCGTTTTGGGGCAGGGGATCAGCCCCAGCATTTT.

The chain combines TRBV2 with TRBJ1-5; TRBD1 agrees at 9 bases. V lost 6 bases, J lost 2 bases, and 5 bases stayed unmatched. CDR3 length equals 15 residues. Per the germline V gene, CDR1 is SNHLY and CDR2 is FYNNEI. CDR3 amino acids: CASRQGARGNQPQHF. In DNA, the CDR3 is TGTGCCAGCAGACAGGGGGCGCGTGGCAATCAGCCCCAGCATTTT.